This TCR beta chain is from a study of blood T cells in healthy people across ages. A J-beta primer mix and a sample-barcoded 5' primer were used in a second PCR of about 6 to 12 cycles. TCRdb re-derived calls from the 5' RACE reads in MiXCR, one entry per CDR3 protein. This sample carries approximately 800,000 distinct CDR3 sequences, about 42% of them seen once, and the ten largest clones take 15% to 20%. Drawing of peripheral blood yielded approximately 10 milliliters from each donor. The germline V gene has CDR1 MNHNY and CDR2 SVGAGI (reference sequence). The CDR3 runs to 13 residues. Between the trimmed V and J ends, which lost 5 bases and 8 bases, there was a span of 12 bases.

The clonotype comes from an elderly man in good health. Source material: blood. The chain couples TRBV6-6 to TRBJ2-2; D call uncertain. The CDR3 here is CASSRSSPGELFF. The CDR3 nucleotides read TGTGCCAGCAGTCGATCTAGTCCGGGGGAGCTGTTTTTT.